A single T cell receptor (beta chain) is shown here with its context. The antigen is not known. At one end, the junction sequence differs from germline, possibly due to a read error. CDR1 DFQATT and CDR2 SNEGSKA come from the germline V gene (reference sequence). The CDR3 has 14 residues. One entry per CDR3 protein results from TCRdb running MiXCR on the 5' RACE reads. The sample records 110,000 to 150,000 distinct CDR3 sequences, 13% to 15% being singletons. The data are from a study of T-cell memory formation after mild COVID-19. Study at large: TCR clusters showed largely donor specificity. Study findings and constraints: Memory sampled before infection contained some responding clones, suggesting cross-reactive memory joined.

This chain joins TRBV20-1 and TRBJ2-3; TRBD1 is a possible D gene (6 bases). The sample was PBMCs or a T cell subset sorted from them (not recorded which). The TCR originated in an adult woman who had mild COVID-19 (a few samples of this study predate the infection). Cell type and time point are not known. DNA of the CDR3: TGCAGTGCCAGAGAGGGGGACATAACAGATACGCAGTATTTT. It is translated as CSAREGDITDTQYF.